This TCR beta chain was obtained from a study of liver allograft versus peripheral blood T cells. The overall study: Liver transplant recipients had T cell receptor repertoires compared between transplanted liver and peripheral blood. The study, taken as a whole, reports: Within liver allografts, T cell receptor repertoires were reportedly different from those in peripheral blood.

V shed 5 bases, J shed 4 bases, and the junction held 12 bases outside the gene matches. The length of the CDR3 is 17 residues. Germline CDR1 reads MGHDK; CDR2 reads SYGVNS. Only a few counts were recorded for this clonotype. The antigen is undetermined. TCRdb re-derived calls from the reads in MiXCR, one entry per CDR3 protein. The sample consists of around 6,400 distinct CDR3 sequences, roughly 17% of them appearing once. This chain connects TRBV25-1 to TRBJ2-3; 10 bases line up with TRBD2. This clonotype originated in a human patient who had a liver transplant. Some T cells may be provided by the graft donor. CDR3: CASSRRTSGVGADTQYF. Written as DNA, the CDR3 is TGTGCCAGCAGTCGGAGAACTAGCGGGGTTGGGGCAGATACGCAGTATTTT.